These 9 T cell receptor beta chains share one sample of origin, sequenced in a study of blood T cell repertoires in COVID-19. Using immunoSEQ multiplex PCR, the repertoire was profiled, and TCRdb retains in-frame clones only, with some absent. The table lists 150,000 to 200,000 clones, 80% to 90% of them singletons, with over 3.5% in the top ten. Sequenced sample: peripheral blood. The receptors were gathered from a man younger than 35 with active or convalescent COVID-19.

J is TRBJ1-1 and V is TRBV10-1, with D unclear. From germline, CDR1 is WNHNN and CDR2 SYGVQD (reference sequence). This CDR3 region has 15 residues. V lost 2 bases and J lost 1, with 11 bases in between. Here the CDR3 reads CASSEAGIQNTEAFF. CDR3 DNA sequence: TGCGCCAGCAGTGAGGCCGGGATCCAGAACACTGAAGCTTTCTTT.

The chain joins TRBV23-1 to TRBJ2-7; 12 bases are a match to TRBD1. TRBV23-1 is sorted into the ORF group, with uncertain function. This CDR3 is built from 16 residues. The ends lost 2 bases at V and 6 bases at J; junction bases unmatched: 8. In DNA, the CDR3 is TGCGCCAGCAGTCAAAAAGCTGGGACAGGGGGCTGCGAGCAGTACGTC. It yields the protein CASSQKAGTGGCEQYV.

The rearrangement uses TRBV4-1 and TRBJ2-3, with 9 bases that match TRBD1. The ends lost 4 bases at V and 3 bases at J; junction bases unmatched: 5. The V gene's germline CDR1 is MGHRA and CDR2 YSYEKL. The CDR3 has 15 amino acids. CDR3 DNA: TGCGCCAGCAGCCCCCCAGGACAGGGGACAGATACGCAGTATTTT. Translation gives CASSPPGQGTDTQYF.

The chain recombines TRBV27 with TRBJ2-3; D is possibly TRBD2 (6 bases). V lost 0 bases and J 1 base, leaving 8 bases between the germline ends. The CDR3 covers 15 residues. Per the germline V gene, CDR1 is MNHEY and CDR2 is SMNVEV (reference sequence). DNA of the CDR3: TGTGCCAGCAGTTTATCTCCGGGGGGCACAGATACGCAGTATTTT. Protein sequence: CASSLSPGGTDTQYF.

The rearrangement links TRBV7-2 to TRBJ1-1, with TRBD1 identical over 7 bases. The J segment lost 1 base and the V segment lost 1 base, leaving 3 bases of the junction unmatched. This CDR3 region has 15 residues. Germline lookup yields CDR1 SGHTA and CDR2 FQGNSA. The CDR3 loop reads CASSLGGGPNTEAFF. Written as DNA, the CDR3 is TGTGCCAGCAGCTTAGGAGGGGGCCCGAACACTGAAGCTTTCTTT.

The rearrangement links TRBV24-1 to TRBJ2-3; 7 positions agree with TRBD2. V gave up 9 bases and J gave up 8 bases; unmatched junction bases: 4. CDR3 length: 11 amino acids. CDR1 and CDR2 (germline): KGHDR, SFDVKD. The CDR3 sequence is CATAGDGTQYF. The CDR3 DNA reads TGTGCCACCGCGGGGGACGGTACGCAGTATTTT.

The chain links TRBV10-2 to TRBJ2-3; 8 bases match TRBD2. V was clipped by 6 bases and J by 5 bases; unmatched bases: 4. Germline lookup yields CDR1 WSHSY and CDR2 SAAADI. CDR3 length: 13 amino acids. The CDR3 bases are TGCGCCAGCAGCGGGGGGGTATTAGATACGCAGTATTTT. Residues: CASSGGVLDTQYF.

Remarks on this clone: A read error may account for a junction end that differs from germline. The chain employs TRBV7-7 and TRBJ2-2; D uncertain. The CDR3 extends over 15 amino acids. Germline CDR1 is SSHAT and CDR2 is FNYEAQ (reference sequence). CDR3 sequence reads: CASSLSPANTGELFF. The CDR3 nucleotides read TGTGCTAGCAGCTTATCACCAGCGAACACCGGGGAGCTGTTTTTT.

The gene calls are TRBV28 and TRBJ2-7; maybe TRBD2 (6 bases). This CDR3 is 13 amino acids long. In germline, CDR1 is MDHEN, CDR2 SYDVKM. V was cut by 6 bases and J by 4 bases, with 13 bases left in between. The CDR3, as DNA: TGTGCCAGCAGGGGACGGGAGAGTTACGAGCAGTACTTC. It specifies CASRGRESYEQYF.